This record looks at one TCR beta chain sequence and its context. This sample stems from a study of control samples from healthy donors and cancer patients. Generated by immunoSEQ multiplex PCR, the TCRdb table keeps only in-frame clones and is missing some. Counted here are about 140,000 clones, 75% to 95% occurring once; the ten biggest clones make up about 7.1%. The CDR3 covers 16 residues. The germline V and J ends were trimmed by 3 bases and 1 base, with 15 bases remaining between them. Germline V gene data show CDR1 as KGHSH and CDR2 as LQKENI. Sample: blood. The rearrangement joins TRBV18 to TRBJ1-1; D may be TRBD1 (5 bases). This sequence was found in a man between 18 and 35 years old in good health. CDR3: CASSPPMGGANTEAFF. CDR3 bases: TGTGCCAGCTCACCGCCAATGGGGGGTGCGAACACTGAAGCTTTCTTT.